This T cell receptor beta chain derives from a study of a mutant IDH1 vaccine in newly diagnosed glioma. On the study more broadly: Following radiotherapy alone, or alongside temozolomide cycles, vaccination was started after an interval of 4-6 weeks. Patients were pretreated with radiotherapy, temozolomide, or both, mostly both. Study results and caveats: In 90% to 95% of patients, immune responses induced by the vaccine occurred.

The time point denotes: week 47, end of study. One vaccine dose held 300 ug of mutant IDH1 20-mer peptide and came with topical imiquimod. Patients carried new grade 3 or 4 IDH1-mutant astrocytomas lacking nuclear ATRX. Method: immunoSEQ multiplex PCR; TCRdb's copy keeps in-frame clones and lacks some. The sample contains around 50,000 clones, about four fifths of which appear only once. This CDR3 region has 12 residues. The germline V gene has CDR1 MNHEY and CDR2 SVGAGI. V was cut by 6 bases and J by 9 bases, with 12 bases left in between. Turning to this clone: Antigen specificity is unknown.

The chain uses TRBV6-5 and TRBJ2-1; D unresolved. The TCR comes from a woman in her twenties or thirties with glioma. Some clones in this sample may be carry-over from other donors' samples. The sequencing here drew on PBMCs, taken from a glioma patient whose treatment included an IDH1 peptide vaccine. CDR3 bases: TGTGCCAGCAGCCCTTCTCCGGCTGAGCAGTTCTTC. As protein: CASSPSPAEQFF.